Listed below are T cell receptor beta chains from one sample, sequenced in a study of blood T cell repertoires in COVID-19. Sequenced by immunoSEQ multiplex PCR; TCRdb stores in-frame clones only, minus some. The table records more than 150,000 clones, 70% to 90% of them present only once. The specimen sequenced was peripheral blood. The receptors here all came from a man between 65 and 85 years old with active or convalescent COVID-19. Each CDR3 is given with its conserved first and last residue. A D gene is named only where the DNA matches it firmly. Only some rows state a clone size, as once, few, many or a class for expanded clones.

V	size	J	D	DNA	CDR3
TRBV15	NA	TRBJ1-4	NA	TGTGCCACCAGCAGAGCGCGGGGGAGTGGAGAAAAACTGTTTTTT	CATSRARGSGEKLFF
TRBV30	NA	TRBJ1-2	NA	TGTGCCTGGAGTGTACTACAAAGAGGTGGCTACACCTTC	CAWSVLQRGGYTF
TRBV28	NA	TRBJ1-2	TRBD1	TGTGCCAGCAGGGGGCTGGGACAGGGGACCTATGGCTACACCTTC	CASRGLGQGTYGYTF
TRBV7-8	NA	TRBJ1-1	NA	TGTGCCAGCAGCTTAACTTACACTGAAGCTTTCTTT	CASSLTYTEAFF
TRBV28	NA	TRBJ2-1	TRBD1	TGTGCCAGCAGCTCGGCCCACAGGGGTGGCGGTGAGCAGTTCTTC	CASSSAHRGGGEQFF
TRBV28	NA	TRBJ2-7	TRBD2	TGTGCCAGCAGTTTGGGGGGAGCGGGAGTAAGCTACGAGCAGTACTTC	CASSLGGAGVSYEQYF
TRBV5-1	NA	TRBJ2-1	NA	TGCGCCAGCAGCTTGACATCGCAGGCCAATGAGCAGTTCTTC	CASSLTSQANEQFF
TRBV4-3	few	TRBJ1-5	NA	TGCGCCAGCAGCCAAGAAATTGGGGCCAGAGGCAATCAGCCCCAGCATTTT	CASSQEIGARGNQPQHF
TRBV3-1/TRBV3-2	NA	TRBJ2-5	NA	TGTGCCAGTTGGACAGGGGCGGGGGGGACCCAGTACTTC	CASWTGAGGTQYF
TRBV29-1	NA	TRBJ2-2	TRBD1	TGCAGTGCCGGGACAGGGATTATTGCCGGGGAGCTGTTTTTT	CSAGTGIIAGELFF
TRBV19	NA	TRBJ1-2	NA	TGTGCCAGTAGTATCCAGGCAGAGACTGGCTACACCTTC	CASSIQAETGYTF
TRBV21-1	NA	TRBJ1-6	NA	TGTGCCAGCAACCGGACAGGGCCCCGCTATAATTCACCCCTCCACTTT	CASNRTGPRYNSPLHF
TRBV28	NA	TRBJ1-2	TRBD1	TGTGCCAGCAGTTTATCAGGCCAGGGGGTGACTAACTATGGCTACACCTTC	CASSLSGQGVTNYGYTF
TRBV11-2	NA	TRBJ2-7	NA	TGTGCCAGCAGCCCGTGGACAACCTACGAGCAGTACTTC	CASSPWTTYEQYF
TRBV6-5	NA	TRBJ2-5	NA	TGTGCCAGCAGTCCCGAATCAGGGGTCGCGGAGACCCAGTACTTC	CASSPESGVAETQYF
TRBV11-2	NA	TRBJ2-1	TRBD1	TGTGCCAGCAGCTTAGTAGCAGGGGGTCAGTACAATGAGCAGTTCTTC	CASSLVAGGQYNEQFF
TRBV12-3/TRBV12-4	few	TRBJ1-5	NA	TGTGCCAGCAGAAAGGAGAATCAGCCCCAGCATTTT	CASRKENQPQHF
TRBV6-5	NA	TRBJ1-5	NA	TGTGCCAGCAGTCCAAGGGGGTTGAGCAATCAGCCCCAGCATTTT	CASSPRGLSNQPQHF
TRBV5-5	NA	TRBJ1-5	NA	TGTGCCAGCAGCGCAGGGGAACAGCCCCAGCATTTT	CASSAGEQPQHF
TRBV5-8	NA	TRBJ2-3	NA	TGTGCCAGCAGCTTGGGGAGGGGCCAGCTTAGCACAGATACGCAGTATTTT	CASSLGRGQLSTDTQYF
TRBV6-5	many	TRBJ1-1	NA	TGTGCCAGCAGTCAGATGAACACTGAAGCTTTCTTT	CASSQMNTEAFF
TRBV19	NA	TRBJ1-3	NA	TGTGCCAGTAGGGACAACCTGGGAAACACCATATATTTT	CASRDNLGNTIYF
TRBV5-1	NA	TRBJ2-1	NA	TGCGCCAGCAGCTTTGGCGGCCCCGGAGTTAATGAGCAGTTCTTC	CASSFGGPGVNEQFF
TRBV6-2/TRBV6-3	NA	TRBJ2-7	TRBD2	TGTGCCAGCAGTCGGGACAGATCCGGACTAGCGGGAATCTACGAGCAGTACTTC	CASSRDRSGLAGIYEQYF
TRBV9	once	TRBJ2-4	NA	TGTGCCAGCAGCGTAGCTGGAGGGCTAGCCAAAAACATTCAGTACTTC	CASSVAGGLAKNIQYF
TRBV5-6	NA	TRBJ1-2	TRBD1	TGTGCCAGCAGCTTGAGGGGGCGCAGCGGTAGGTATGGCTACACCTTC	CASSLRGRSGRYGYTF
TRBV20-1	NA	TRBJ1-2	NA	TGCAGTGCTAGAGAGTTCCGGGGTTACACCTTC	CSAREFRGYTF
TRBV5-1	NA	TRBJ2-1	TRBD2	TGCGCCAGCAGCTTAGGGACTAGCTTATACAATGAGCAGTTCTTC	CASSLGTSLYNEQFF
TRBV6-2/TRBV6-3	NA	TRBJ2-3	TRBD2	TGTGCCAGCAGTTACGTCGTGGAGAGGCGGGGGACCACAGATACGCAGTATTTT	CASSYVVERRGTTDTQYF
TRBV10-3	NA	TRBJ1-1	TRBD1	TGTGCCATCAGGAACAGGGGTAACACTGAAGCTTTCTTT	CAIRNRGNTEAFF
TRBV5-6	NA	TRBJ2-2	NA	TGTGCCAGCAGCCCGTCCTCATGGCACGCCGGGGAGCTGTTTTTT	CASSPSSWHAGELFF
TRBV19	NA	TRBJ2-1	NA	TGTGCCAGTAGTATAGAACGTCTAGCGAATGAGCAGTTCTTC	CASSIERLANEQFF
TRBV27	NA	TRBJ1-2	NA	TGTGCCAGCAGTCCTCTGGTAGGGGGAGACTATGGCTACACCTTC	CASSPLVGGDYGYTF
TRBV18	NA	TRBJ2-5	TRBD2	TGTGCCAGCTCATCCGGTCGGGAGGGCCACCAAGAGACCCAGTACTTC	CASSSGREGHQETQYF
TRBV6-5	NA	TRBJ2-7	NA	TGTGCCAGCAGTTACTCGGTTGGACAGATGGTTGGCGAGCAGTACTTC	CASSYSVGQMVGEQYF
TRBV19	NA	TRBJ1-2	NA	TGTGCCAGTGCTACACCGGGACAAAGGCTACGTAACTATGGCTACACCTTC	CASATPGQRLRNYGYTF
TRBV5-1	NA	TRBJ2-1	TRBD2	TGCGCCAGCAGCGCCCTGCCAGCGGGAGGAGATAATGAGCAGTTCTTC	CASSALPAGGDNEQFF
TRBV5-1	NA	TRBJ2-7	NA	TGCGCCAGCAGCACCCAGGGCAGATCGGTGTTCGAGCAGTACTTC	CASSTQGRSVFEQYF
TRBV5-1	NA	TRBJ2-1	TRBD2	TGCGCCAGCAGCACTGGACTAGCGGGGGGTTATGACAATGAGCAGTTCTTC	CASSTGLAGGYDNEQFF
TRBV2	few	TRBJ1-1	NA	TGTGCCAGCAGTGACCCGGGGGGGTGGACTGAAGCTTTCTTT	CASSDPGGWTEAFF
TRBV10-3	NA	TRBJ2-7	NA	TGTGCCACCGGCGGAGCCTGGAGGGTTGACGAGCAGTACTTC	CATGGAWRVDEQYF
TRBV3-1/TRBV3-2	NA	TRBJ1-1	NA	TGTGCCAGCAGGGGGGCCCTGGAGGCTTTCTTT	CASRGALEAFF
TRBV11-2	NA	TRBJ1-5	NA	TGTGCCAGCAGTCCTACGGGGGGGGGCCAGCATTTT	CASSPTGGGQHF
TRBV7-9	NA	TRBJ2-3	TRBD2	TGTGCCAGCAGCTCAGGACTAGCGGGAGCAATAGATACGCAGTATTTT	CASSSGLAGAIDTQYF
TRBV7-2	few	TRBJ1-5	TRBD1	TGTGCCAGCAGCGACACGACAGGGGGCGGCAATCAGCCCCAGCATTTT	CASSDTTGGGNQPQHF